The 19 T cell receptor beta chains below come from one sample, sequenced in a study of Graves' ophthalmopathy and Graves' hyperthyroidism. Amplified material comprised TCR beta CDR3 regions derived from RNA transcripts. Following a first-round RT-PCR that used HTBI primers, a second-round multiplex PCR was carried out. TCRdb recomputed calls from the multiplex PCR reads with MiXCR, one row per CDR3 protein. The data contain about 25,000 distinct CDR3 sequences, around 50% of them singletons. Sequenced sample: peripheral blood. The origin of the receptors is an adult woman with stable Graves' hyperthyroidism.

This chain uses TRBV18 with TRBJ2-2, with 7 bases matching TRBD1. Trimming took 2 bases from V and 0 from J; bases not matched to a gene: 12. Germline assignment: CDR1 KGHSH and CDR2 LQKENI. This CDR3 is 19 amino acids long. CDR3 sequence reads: CASSPILSLGQSNTGELFF. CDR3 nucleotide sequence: TGTGCCAGCTCACCAATCTTGTCGCTGGGACAGTCGAACACCGGGGAGCTGTTTTTT.

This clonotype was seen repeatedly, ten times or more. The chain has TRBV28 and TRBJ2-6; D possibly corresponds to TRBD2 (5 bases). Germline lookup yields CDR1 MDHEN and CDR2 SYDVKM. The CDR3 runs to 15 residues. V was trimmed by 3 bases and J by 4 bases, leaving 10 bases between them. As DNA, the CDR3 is TGTGCCAGCAGTTTCGGGGTGATGGGGGCCAACGTCCTGACTTTC. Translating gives CASSFGVMGANVLTF. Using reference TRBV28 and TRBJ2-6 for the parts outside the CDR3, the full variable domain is DVKVTQSSRYLVKRTGEKVFLECVQDMDHENMFWYRQDPGLGLRLIYFSYDVKMKEKGDIPEGYSVSREKKERFSLILESASTNQTSMYLCASSFGVMGANVLTFGAGSRLTVL.

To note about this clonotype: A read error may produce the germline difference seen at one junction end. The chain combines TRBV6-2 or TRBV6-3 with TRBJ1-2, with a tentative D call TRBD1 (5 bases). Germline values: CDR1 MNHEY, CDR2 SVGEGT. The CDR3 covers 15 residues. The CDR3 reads CASSYPDIQNHGYAF. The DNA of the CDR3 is TGTGCCAGCAGTTACCCGGACATCCAAAACCATGGCTACGCCTTC.

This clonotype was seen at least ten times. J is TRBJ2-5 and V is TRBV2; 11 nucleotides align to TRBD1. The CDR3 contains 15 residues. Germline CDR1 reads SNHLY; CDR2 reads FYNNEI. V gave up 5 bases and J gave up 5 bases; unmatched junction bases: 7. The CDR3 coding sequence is TGTGCCAGCAGTCGGAGGGGGACAGGGGGGGAGACCCAGTACTTC. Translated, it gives CASSRRGTGGETQYF.

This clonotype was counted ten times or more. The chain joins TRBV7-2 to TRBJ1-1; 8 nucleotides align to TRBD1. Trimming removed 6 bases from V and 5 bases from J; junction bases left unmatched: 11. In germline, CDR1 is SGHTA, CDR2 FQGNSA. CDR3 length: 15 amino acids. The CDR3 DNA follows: TGTGCCAGCAGAACAGGGGGGGGCGGCTTGACTGAAGCTTTCTTT. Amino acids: CASRTGGGGLTEAFF.

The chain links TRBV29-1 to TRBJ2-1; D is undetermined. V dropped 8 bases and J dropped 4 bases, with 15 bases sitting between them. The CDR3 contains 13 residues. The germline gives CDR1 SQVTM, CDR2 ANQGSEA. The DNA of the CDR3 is TGCAGCCCAAAGTACGACGATTACAATGAGCAGTTCTTC. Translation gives CSPKYDDYNEQFF.

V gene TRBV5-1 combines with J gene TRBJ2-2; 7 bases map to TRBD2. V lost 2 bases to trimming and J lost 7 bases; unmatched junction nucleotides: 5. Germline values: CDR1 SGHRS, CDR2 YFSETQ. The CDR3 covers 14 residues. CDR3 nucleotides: TGCGCCAGCAGCTTACTAGCGACCATCGGGGAGCTGTTTTTT. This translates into CASSLLATIGELFF.

CDR3 protein: CASSLTSGSGETQYF. The CDR3 bases are TGTGCCAGCAGTCTGACTAGCGGGAGTGGAGAGACCCAGTACTTC. This chain joins TRBV6-4 and TRBJ2-5; 12 positions agree with TRBD2. V lost 5 bases to trimming and J lost 4 bases; unmatched junction nucleotides: 5. Germline lookup yields CDR1 MRHNA and CDR2 SNTAGT. The CDR3 runs 15 residues.

The DNA for the CDR3 is TGTGCCAGTAGTACGGACGCTCCAGGTGATAATGAAAAACTGTTTTTT. This gives the protein CASSTDAPGDNEKLFF. The chain uses TRBV19 and TRBJ1-4; D uncertain. The CDR3 has 16 amino acids. CDR1 LNHDA and CDR2 SQIVND come from the germline V gene (reference sequence). Trimming shortened V by 4 bases and J by 4 bases, and 16 bases separated the two germline ends.

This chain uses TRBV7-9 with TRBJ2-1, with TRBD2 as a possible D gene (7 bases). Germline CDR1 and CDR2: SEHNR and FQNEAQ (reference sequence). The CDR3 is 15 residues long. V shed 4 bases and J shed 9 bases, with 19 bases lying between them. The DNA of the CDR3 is TGTGCCAGCAGCTGGGGGGGGGGGACACTAGGTGAGCAGTTCTTC. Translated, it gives CASSWGGGTLGEQFF.

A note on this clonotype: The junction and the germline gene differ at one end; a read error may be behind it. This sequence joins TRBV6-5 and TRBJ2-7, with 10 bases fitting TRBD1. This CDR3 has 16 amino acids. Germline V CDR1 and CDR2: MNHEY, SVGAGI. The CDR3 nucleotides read TGTGCCAGCAGCCCCGACAGGGGGCGGCCCTCGGGCGAGCAGTGGTTC. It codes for CASSPDRGRPSGEQWF.

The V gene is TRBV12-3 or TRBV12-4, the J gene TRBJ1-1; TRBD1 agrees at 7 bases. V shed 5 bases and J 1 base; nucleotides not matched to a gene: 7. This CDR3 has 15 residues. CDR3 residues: CASSRDKGANTEAFF. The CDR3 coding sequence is TGTGCCAGCAGTAGGGATAAGGGGGCGAACACTGAAGCTTTCTTT.

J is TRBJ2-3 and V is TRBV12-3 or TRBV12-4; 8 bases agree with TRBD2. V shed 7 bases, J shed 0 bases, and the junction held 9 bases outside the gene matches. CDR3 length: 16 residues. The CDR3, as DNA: TGTGCCAGCACCCCGTTCGCTAGCGGGAGCACAGATACGCAGTATTTT. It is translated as CASTPFASGSTDTQYF.

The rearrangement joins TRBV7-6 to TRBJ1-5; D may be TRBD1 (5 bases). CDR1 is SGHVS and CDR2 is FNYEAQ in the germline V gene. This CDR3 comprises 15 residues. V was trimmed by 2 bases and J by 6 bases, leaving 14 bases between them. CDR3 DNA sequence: TGTGCCAGCAGCTTACGCGACAGATTGAGTCAGCCCCAGCATTTT. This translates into CASSLRDRLSQPQHF.

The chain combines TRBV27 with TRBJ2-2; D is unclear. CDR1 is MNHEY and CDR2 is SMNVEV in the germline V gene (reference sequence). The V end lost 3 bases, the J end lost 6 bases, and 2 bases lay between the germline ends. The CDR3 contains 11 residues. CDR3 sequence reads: CASSLSGELFF. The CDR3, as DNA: TGTGCCAGCAGTTTGTCCGGGGAGCTGTTTTTT.

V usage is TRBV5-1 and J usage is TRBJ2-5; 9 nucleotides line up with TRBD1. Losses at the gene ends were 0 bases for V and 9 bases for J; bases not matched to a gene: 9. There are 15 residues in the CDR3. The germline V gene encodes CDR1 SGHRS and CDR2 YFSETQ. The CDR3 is CASSLAGQGNQPQYF. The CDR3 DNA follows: TGCGCCAGCAGCTTGGCGGGACAGGGCAATCAGCCCCAGTACTTC. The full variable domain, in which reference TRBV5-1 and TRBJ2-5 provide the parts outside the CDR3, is KAGVTQTPRYLIKTRGQQVTLSCSPISGHRSVSWYQQTPGQGLQFLFEYFSETQRNKGNFPGRFSGRQFSNSRSEMNVSTLELGDSALYLCASSLAGQGNQPQYFGPGTRLLVL.

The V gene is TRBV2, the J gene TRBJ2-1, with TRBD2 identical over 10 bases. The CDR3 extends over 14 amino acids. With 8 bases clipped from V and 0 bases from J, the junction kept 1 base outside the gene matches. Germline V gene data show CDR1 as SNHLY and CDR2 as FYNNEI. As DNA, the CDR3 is TGTGCCAGCCAGCGGGAGGGCTCCTACAATGAGCAGTTCTTC. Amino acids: CASQREGSYNEQFF.

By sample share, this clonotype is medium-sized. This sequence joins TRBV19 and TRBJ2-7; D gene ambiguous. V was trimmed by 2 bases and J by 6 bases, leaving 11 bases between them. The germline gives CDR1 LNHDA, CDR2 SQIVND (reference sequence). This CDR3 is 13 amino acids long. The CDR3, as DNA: TGTGCCAGTAGTATACAGGATCCTGGCGAGCAGTACTTC. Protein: CASSIQDPGEQYF.

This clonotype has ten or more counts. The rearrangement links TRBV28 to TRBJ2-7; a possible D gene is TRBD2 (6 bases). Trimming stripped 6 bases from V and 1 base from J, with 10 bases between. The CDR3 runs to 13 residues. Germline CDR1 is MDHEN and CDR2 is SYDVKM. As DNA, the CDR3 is TGTGCCAGCAGCGGGAGCCCTTCCTACGAGCAGTACTTC. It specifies CASSGSPSYEQYF.